The clone carrying this T cell receptor (beta chain) was picked up many times. Its antigen is currently unknown. As the template, RNA transcripts were used to amplify TCR beta CDR3 regions. Amplification began with first-round RT-PCR using HTBI primers, then second-round multiplex PCR was performed. TCRdb re-called the multiplex PCR reads through MiXCR, storing one row per CDR3 protein. The table shows 450,000 to 600,000 distinct CDR3 sequences, with approximately 35% occurring only once. These data originate in a study of Graves' ophthalmopathy and Graves' hyperthyroidism. Broader study findings: Blood also harbored most expanded thyroid clonotypes above 0.001 frequency.

Germline V CDR1 and CDR2: SQVTM, ANQGSEA. The V end lost 6 bases, the J end lost 7 bases, and 10 bases lay between the germline ends. The CDR3 extends over 11 amino acids. The sample was peripheral blood or thyroid tissue (not recorded which). This receptor was taken from an adult man with Graves' hyperthyroidism. The J gene is TRBJ1-3, the V gene TRBV29-1, with D possibly being TRBD1 (5 bases). Here the CDR3 DNA reads TGCAGCGTCCGGGACGGCAACACCATATATTTT. Residues: CSVRDGNTIYF. Full variable domain (rest looked up from reference TRBV29-1 and TRBJ1-3): SAVISQKPSRDICQRGTSLTIQCQVDSQVTMMFWYRQQPGQSLTLIATANQGSEATYESGFVIDKFPISRPNLTFSTLTVSNMSPEDSSIYLCSVRDGNTIYFGEGSWLTVV.